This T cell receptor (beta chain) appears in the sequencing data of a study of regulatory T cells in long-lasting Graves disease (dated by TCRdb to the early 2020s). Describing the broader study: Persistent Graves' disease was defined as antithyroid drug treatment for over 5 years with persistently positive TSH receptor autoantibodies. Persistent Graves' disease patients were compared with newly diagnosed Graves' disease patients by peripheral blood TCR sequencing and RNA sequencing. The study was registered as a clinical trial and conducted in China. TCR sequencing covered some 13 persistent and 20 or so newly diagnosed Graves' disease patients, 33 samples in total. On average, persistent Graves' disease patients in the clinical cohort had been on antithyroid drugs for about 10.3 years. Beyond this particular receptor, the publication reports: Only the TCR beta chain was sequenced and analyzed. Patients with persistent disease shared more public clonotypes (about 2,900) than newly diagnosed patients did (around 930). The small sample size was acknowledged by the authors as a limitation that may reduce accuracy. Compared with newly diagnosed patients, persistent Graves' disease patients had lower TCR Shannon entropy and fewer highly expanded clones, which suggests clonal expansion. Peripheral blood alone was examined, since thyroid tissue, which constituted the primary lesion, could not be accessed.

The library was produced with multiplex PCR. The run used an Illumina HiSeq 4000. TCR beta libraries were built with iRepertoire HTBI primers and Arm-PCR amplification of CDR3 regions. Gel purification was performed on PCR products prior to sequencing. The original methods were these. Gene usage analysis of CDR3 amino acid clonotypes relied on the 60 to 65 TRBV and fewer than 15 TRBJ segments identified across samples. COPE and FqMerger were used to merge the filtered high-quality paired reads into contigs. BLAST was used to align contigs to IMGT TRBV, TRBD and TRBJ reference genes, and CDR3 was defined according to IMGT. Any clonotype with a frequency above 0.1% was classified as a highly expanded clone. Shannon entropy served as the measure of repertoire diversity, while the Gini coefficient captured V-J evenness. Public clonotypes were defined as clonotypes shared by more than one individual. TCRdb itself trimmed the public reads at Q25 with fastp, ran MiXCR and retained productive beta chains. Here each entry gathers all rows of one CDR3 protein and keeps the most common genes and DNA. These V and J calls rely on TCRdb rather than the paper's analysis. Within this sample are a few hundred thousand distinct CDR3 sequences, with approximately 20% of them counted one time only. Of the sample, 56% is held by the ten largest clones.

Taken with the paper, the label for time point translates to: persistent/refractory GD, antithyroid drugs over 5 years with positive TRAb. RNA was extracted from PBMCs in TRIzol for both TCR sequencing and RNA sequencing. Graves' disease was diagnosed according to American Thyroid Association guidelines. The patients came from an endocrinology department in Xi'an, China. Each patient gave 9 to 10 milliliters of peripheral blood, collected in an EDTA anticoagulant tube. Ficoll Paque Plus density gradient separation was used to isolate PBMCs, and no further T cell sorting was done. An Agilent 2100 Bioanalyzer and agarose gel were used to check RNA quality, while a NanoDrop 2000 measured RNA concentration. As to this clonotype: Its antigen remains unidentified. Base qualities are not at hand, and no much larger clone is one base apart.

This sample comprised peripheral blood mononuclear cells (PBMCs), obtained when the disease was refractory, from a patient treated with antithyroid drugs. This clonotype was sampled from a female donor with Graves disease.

The CDR3 amino acid sequence is: CAISESAGLRGYGYTF. The sequenced DNA is TGTGCCATCAGTGAGTCGGCGGGGTTAAGAGGCTATGGCTACACCTTC. Recombination connected TRBV10-3 to TRBJ1-2; no D gene is confidently identified. Via the germline V gene, CDR1 is ENHRY and CDR2 SYGVKD. The CDR3, from cysteine to phenylalanine, totals 16 residues. Left in the record is the CDR3 DNA by itself, 48 bases read in frame from the first base. Cut back by 0 bases and 4 bases, the V and J ends lie 15 bases apart.